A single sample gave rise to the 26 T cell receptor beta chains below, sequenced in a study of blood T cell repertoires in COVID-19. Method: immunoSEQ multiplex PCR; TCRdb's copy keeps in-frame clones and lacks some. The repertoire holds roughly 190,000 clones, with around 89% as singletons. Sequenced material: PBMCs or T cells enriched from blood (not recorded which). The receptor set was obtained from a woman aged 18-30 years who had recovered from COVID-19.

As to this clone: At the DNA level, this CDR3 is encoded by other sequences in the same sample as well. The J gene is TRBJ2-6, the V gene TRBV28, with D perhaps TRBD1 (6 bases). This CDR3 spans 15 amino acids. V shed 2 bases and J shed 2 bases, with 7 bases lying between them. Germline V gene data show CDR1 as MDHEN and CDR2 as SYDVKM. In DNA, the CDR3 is TGTGCCAGCAGTTTACCAGGGGCTGGGGCCAACGTCCTGACTTTC. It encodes CASSLPGAGANVLTF.

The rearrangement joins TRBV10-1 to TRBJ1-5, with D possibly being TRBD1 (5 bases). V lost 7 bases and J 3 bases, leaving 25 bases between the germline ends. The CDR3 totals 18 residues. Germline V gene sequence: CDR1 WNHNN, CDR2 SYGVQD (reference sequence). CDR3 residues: CASTPRAGDFRFNQPQHF. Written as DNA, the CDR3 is TGCGCCAGCACCCCTCGGGCCGGGGACTTCAGATTCAATCAGCCCCAGCATTTT.

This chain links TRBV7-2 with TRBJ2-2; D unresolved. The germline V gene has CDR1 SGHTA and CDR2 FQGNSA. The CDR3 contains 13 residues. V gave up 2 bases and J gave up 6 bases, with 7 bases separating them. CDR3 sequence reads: CASSLLVAGELFF. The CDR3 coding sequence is TGTGCCAGCAGCTTATTAGTAGCCGGGGAGCTGTTTTTT.

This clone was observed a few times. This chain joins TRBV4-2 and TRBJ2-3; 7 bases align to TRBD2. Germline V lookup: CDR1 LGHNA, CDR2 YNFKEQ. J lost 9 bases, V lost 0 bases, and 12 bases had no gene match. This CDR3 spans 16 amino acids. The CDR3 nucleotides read TGTGCCAGCAGCCAAGAAGAACTAGCGACCCCACGAACGCAGTATTTT. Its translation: CASSQEELATPRTQYF.

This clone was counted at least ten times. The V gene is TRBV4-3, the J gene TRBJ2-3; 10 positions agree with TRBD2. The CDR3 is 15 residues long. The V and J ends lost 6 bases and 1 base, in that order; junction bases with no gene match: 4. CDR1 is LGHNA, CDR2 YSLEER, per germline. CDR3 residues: CASSNLAGGTDTQYF. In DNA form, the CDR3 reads TGCGCCAGCAGTAATCTAGCGGGGGGCACAGATACGCAGTATTTT.

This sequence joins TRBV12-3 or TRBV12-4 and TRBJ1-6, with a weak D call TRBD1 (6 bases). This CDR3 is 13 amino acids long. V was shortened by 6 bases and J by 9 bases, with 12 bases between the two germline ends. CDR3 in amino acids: CASRPRGGSPLHF. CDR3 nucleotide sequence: TGTGCCAGCAGGCCTCGAGGGGGTTCACCCCTCCACTTT.

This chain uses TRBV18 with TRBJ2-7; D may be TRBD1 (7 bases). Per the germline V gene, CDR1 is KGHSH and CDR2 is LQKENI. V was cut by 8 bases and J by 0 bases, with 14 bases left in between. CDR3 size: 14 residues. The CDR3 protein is CASKPGGGSYEQYF. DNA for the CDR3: TGTGCCAGCAAACCAGGGGGAGGCTCCTACGAGCAGTACTTC.

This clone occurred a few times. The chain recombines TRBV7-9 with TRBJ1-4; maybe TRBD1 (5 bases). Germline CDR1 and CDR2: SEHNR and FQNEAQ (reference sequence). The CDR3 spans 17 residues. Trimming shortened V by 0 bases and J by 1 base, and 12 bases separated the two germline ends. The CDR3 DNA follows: TGTGCCAGCAGCTTAGCGCGGGGAAGGGGAACTAATGAAAAACTGTTTTTT. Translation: CASSLARGRGTNEKLFF.

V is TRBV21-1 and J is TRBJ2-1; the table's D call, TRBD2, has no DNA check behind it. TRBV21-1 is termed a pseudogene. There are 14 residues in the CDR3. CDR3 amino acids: CARIPGTRDRSEFF. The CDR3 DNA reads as TGTGCCAGGATTCCCGGGACTAGAGATAGATCGGAGTTCTTC.

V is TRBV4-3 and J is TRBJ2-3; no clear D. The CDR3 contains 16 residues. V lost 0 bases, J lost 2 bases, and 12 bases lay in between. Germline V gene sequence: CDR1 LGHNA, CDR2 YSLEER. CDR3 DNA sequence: TGCGCCAGCAGCCAAGAGTACCTAGTTTTCACAGATACGCAGTATTTT. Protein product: CASSQEYLVFTDTQYF.

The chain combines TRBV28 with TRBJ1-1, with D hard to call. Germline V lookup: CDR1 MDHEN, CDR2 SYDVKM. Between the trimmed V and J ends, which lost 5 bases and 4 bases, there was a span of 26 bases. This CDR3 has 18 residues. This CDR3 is CASSPLVGGTTVGTEAFF. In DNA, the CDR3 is TGTGCCAGCAGTCCCTTGGTTGGCGGAACGACTGTCGGCACTGAAGCTTTCTTT.

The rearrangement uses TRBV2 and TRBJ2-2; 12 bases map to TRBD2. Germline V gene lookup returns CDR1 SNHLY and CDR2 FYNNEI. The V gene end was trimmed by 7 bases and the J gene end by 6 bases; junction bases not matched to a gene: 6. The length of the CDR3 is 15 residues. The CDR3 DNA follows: TGTGCCAGCATTGGACTAGCGGGAAAAGCCGGGGAGCTGTTTTTT. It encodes CASIGLAGKAGELFF.

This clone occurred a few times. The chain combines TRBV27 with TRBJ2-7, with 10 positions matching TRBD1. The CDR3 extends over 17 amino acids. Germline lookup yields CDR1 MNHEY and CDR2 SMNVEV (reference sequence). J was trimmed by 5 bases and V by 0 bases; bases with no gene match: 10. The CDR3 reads CASSLSSFTGQGNEQYF. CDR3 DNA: TGTGCCAGCAGTTTATCGAGTTTCACGGGACAGGGGAACGAGCAGTACTTC.

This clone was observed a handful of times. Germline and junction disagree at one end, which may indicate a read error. For the CDR3, the DNA is TGTGCCAGCAGCCCGACAGGGCCCGCCCGCTTT. Translated, it gives CASSPTGPARF. This chain links TRBV11-2 with TRBJ1-1; TRBD1 matches 7 bases. CDR1 is SGHAT and CDR2 is FQNNGV in the germline V gene. CDR3 length: 11 residues.

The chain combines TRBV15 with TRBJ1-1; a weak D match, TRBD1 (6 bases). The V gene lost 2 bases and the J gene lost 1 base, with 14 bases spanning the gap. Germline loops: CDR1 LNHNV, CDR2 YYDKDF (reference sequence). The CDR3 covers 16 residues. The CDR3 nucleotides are TGTGCCACCAGCAGATCCCCGGGGGGCAGGAACACTGAAGCTTTCTTT. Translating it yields CATSRSPGGRNTEAFF.

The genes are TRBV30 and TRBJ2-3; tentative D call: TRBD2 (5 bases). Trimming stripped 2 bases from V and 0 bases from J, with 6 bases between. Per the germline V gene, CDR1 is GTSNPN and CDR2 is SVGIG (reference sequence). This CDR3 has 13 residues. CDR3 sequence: CAWSRESTDTQYF. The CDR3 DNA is TGTGCCTGGAGTAGGGAGAGCACAGATACGCAGTATTTT.

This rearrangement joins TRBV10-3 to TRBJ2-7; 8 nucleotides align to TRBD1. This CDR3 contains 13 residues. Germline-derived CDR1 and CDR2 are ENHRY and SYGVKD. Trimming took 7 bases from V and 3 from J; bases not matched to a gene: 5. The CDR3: CAITDDRGYEQYF. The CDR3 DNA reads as TGTGCCATCACCGACGACAGGGGCTACGAGCAGTACTTC.

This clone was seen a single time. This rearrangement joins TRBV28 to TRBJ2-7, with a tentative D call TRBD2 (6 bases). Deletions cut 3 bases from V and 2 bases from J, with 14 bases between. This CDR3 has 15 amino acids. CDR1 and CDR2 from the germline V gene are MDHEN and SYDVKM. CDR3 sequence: CASSFRGVGPYEQYF. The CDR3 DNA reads TGTGCCAGCAGTTTCCGCGGGGTTGGGCCCTACGAGCAGTACTTC.

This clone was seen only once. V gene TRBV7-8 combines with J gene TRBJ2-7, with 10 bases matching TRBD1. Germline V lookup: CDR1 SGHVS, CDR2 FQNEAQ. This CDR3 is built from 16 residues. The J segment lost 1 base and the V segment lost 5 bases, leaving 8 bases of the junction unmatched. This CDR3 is CASSLGRGQGSYEQYF. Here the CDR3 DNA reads TGTGCCAGCAGCCTAGGTAGGGGACAGGGGTCCTACGAGCAGTACTTC.

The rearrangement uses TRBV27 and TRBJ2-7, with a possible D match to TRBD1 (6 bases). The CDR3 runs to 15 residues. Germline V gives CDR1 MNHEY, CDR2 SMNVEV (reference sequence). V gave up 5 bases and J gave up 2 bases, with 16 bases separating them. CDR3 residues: CASSLTWDTAYEQYF. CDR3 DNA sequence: TGTGCCAGCAGTCTCACGTGGGACACCGCCTACGAGCAGTACTTC.

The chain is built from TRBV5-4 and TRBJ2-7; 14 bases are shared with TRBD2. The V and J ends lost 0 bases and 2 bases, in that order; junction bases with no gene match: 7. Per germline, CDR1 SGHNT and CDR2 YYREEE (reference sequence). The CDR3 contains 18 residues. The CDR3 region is CASSLAVGLAGGTYEQYF. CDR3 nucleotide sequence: TGTGCCAGCAGCTTGGCGGTTGGACTAGCGGGAGGAACCTACGAGCAGTACTTC. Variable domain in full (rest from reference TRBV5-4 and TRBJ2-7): ETGVTQSPTHLIKTRGQQVTLRCSSQSGHNTVSWYQQALGQGPQFIFQYYREEENGRGNFPPRFSGLQFPNYSSELNVNALELDDSALYLCASSLAVGLAGGTYEQYFGPGTRLTVT.

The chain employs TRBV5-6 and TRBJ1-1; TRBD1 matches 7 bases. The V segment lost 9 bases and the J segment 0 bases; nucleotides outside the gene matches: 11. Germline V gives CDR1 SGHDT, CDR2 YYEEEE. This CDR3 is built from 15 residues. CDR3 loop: CATARDSEMNTEAFF. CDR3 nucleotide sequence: TGTGCCACCGCCAGGGACAGCGAGATGAACACTGAAGCTTTCTTT.

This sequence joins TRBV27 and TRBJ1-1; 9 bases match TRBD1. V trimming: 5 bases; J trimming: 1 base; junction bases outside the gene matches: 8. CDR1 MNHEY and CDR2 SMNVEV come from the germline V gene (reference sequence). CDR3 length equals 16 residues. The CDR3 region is CASSLGQGLWNTEAFF. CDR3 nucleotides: TGTGCCAGCAGTCTAGGACAGGGGTTATGGAACACTGAAGCTTTCTTT.

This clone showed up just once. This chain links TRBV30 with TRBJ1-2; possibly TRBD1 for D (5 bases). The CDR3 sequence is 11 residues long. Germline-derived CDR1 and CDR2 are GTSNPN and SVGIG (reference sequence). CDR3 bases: TGTGCTGTTGACGCAGGGCAGGGCTACACCTTC. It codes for CAVDAGQGYTF. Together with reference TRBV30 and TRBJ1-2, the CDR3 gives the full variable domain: SQTIHQWPATLVQPVGSPLSLECTVEGTSNPNLYWYRQAAGRGLQLLFYSVGIGQISSEVPQNLSASRPQDRQFILSSKKLLLSDSGFYLCAVDAGQGYTFGSGTRLTVV.

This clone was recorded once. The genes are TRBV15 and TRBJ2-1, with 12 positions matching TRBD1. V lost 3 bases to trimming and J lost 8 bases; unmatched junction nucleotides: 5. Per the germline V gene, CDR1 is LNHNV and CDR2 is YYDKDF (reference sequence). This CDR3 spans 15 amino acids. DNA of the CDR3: TGTGCCACCAGCAGGGGACAGGGGGCGTGGGATGAGCAGTTCTTC. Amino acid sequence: CATSRGQGAWDEQFF.

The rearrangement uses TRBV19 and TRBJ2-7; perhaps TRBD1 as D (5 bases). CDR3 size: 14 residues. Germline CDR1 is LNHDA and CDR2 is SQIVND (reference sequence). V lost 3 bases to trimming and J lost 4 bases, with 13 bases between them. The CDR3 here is CASSIRDRSYEQYF. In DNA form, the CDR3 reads TGTGCCAGTAGTATCAGGGATCGGTCGTACGAGCAGTACTTC.